Shown below are 10 T cell receptor beta chains from a single sample sequenced in a study of blood T cell repertoires in COVID-19. The protocol was immunoSEQ multiplex PCR, while the TCRdb copy is restricted to in-frame clones and leaves out a portion. The profile covers approximately 300,000 clones, with roughly 90% appearing a single time and 1.8% taken by the ten largest. The sequenced sample consisted of peripheral blood. The receptor source for this set is a woman in her 30s with COVID-19, enrolled during active disease.

This clone was found once. The V call is TRBV7-9, the J call TRBJ2-3; maybe TRBD2 (7 bases). The CDR3 totals 16 residues. Trimming removed 5 bases at V and 6 bases at J, with 21 bases between. The germline V gene has CDR1 SEHNR and CDR2 FQNEAQ (reference sequence). CDR3 DNA: TGTGCCAGCAGCCTCCCCTGGGGGGGCACACCTGATACGCAGTATTTT. Its protein product is CASSLPWGGTPDTQYF.

The V call is TRBV19, the J call TRBJ1-5; perhaps TRBD1 as D (5 bases). Germline CDR1 and CDR2: LNHDA and SQIVND (reference sequence). The CDR3 covers 15 residues. V was trimmed by 5 bases and J by 3 bases, leaving 14 bases between them. DNA for the CDR3: TGTGCCAGTAGTGGGGGGAGGCAGAACAATCAGCCCCAGCATTTT. Translated: CASSGGRQNNQPQHF.

The chain employs TRBV4-2 and TRBJ1-6; 10 bases map to TRBD1. The junction had 6 bases not matched to a gene; V was cut back by 0 bases and J by 1 base. CDR1 is LGHNA, CDR2 YNFKEQ, per germline. CDR3 length: 19 residues. The CDR3 region has the DNA TGTGCCAGCAGCCAAGAGTCGATGGGACAGGGGTCCTATAATTCACCCCTCCACTTT. It codes for CASSQESMGQGSYNSPLHF.

The chain is built from TRBV19 and TRBJ2-2; 7 positions agree with TRBD2. Germline-derived CDR1 and CDR2 are LNHDA and SQIVND (reference sequence). J gave up 7 bases and V 10 bases, and 6 bases lay outside the gene matches. CDR3 length: 12 residues. CDR3 loop: CAIQAGYGELFF. The CDR3 DNA sequence: TGTGCCATTCAAGCGGGGTACGGGGAGCTGTTTTTT.

This clone was seen a single time. V usage is TRBV7-8 and J usage is TRBJ2-7; 7 bases map to TRBD2. Germline trimming cut 5 bases from V and 6 bases from J; bases unmatched to any gene: 7. CDR3 length: 13 residues. Germline V gene lookup returns CDR1 SGHVS and CDR2 FQNEAQ. For the CDR3, the DNA is TGTGCCAGCAGCGTACTAGCGTTTGGCGAGCAGTACTTC. Amino acid sequence: CASSVLAFGEQYF.

V gene TRBV10-3 combines with J gene TRBJ1-5, with D unresolved. The CDR3 contains 13 residues. V gave up 0 bases and J gave up 7 bases, with 7 bases separating them. The germline V gene encodes CDR1 ENHRY and CDR2 SYGVKD. CDR3 in amino acids: CAISESGVQPQHF. Written as DNA, the CDR3 is TGTGCCATCAGTGAGTCCGGGGTCCAGCCCCAGCATTTT.

J is TRBJ2-7 and V is TRBV11-2; 9 bases line up with TRBD1. V lost 5 bases to trimming and J lost 2 bases; unmatched junction nucleotides: 4. CDR1 and CDR2 (germline): SGHAT, FQNNGV. The CDR3 covers 14 residues. CDR3 sequence (DNA): TGTGCCAGCAGCCGAAGGACAGGGGCCTACGAGCAGTACTTC. This sequence encodes CASSRRTGAYEQYF.

The V and J genes are TRBV7-2 and TRBJ2-7; D unclear. The V and J ends lost 0 bases and 3 bases respectively, with 3 bases between them. The CDR3 is made up of 12 amino acids. The germline CDR1 and CDR2 sequences are SGHTA and FQGNSA. CDR3 DNA sequence: TGTGCCAGCAGCTTAGCTAACTACGAGCAGTACTTC. This sequence encodes CASSLANYEQYF.

CDR3 coding DNA: TGTGCCAGCAGCAACCGGGACACCTATACGCAGTATTTT. Translated, it gives CASSNRDTYTQYF. This chain links TRBV13 with TRBJ2-3; D is perhaps TRBD1 (6 bases). Germline CDR1 PRHDT, CDR2 FYEKMQ (reference sequence). V lost 5 bases to trimming and J lost 7 bases, with 13 bases between them. This CDR3 is built from 13 residues. The full variable domain, in which reference TRBV13 and TRBJ2-3 provide the parts outside the CDR3, is AAGVIQSPRHLIKEKRETATLKCYPIPRHDTVYWYQQGPGQDPQFLISFYEKMQSDKGSIPDRFSAQQFSDYHSELNMSSLELGDSALYFCASSNRDTYTQYFGPGTRLTVL.

J is TRBJ1-2 and V is TRBV28; no firm D call. The CDR3 consists of 14 residues. The germline CDR1 and CDR2 sequences are MDHEN and SYDVKM. Trimming left V 2 bases short and J 7 bases short, with 14 bases between. The CDR3 DNA sequence: TGTGCCAGCAGTTTAATAGGCGACTCGCGTGGCTACACCTTC. Residues: CASSLIGDSRGYTF.